This T cell receptor (beta chain) was identified in a study of T-cell memory formation after mild COVID-19. For the study at large: There were largely donor-specific TCR clusters.

5'RACE with constant-segment primers built TCRalpha and TCRbeta cDNA libraries with UMIs. TCRdb analysed the 5' RACE reads with MiXCR anew, one entry per CDR3 protein. The top ten hold roughly 21% of the sample, which has around 390,000 distinct CDR3 sequences, approximately 16% seen once. This clonotype was detected ten times or more. Its antigen is unidentified. Notes on the study in general: The pre-infection memory compartment contained some responding clones, suggesting cross-reactive memory joined. Specificity for SARS-CoV-2 was not confirmed among the second-wave clones peaking on day 37.

The sequence was collected from a man aged 18 to 30 who had mild COVID-19 (a few samples of this study predate the infection). Cell type and time point are not known. The sequencing sample was made of PBMCs or a T cell subset sorted from them (not recorded which).

The CDR3 bases are TGTGCCAGCAGCTTGAGCGGGGGCAGGGAGCTGTTTTTT. This codes for CASSLSGGRELFF. The chain joins TRBV5-6 to TRBJ2-2; 8 bases fit TRBD2. With 1 base clipped from V and 9 bases from J, the junction kept 2 bases outside the gene matches. The CDR3 runs 13 residues. Germline values: CDR1 SGHDT, CDR2 YYEEEE. The full variable domain, with the rest looked up from reference TRBV5-6 and TRBJ2-2, is DAGVTQSPTHLIKTRGQQVTLRCSPKSGHDTVSWYQQALGQGPQFIFQYYEEEERQRGNFPDRFSGHQFPNYSSELNVNALLLGDSALYLCASSLSGGRELFFGEGSRLTVL.